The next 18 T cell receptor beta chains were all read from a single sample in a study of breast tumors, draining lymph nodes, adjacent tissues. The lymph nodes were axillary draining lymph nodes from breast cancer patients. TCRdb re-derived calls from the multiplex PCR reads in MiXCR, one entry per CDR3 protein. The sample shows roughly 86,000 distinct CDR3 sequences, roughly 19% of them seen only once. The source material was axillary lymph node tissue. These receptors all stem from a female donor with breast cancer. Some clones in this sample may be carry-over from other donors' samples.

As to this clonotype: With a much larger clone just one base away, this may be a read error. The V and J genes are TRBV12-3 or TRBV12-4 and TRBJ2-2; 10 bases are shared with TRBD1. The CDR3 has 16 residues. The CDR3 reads CASSPVGTGVTGELSF. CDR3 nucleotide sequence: TGTGCCAGCAGCCCTGTAGGGACAGGGGTCACCGGGGAGCTGTCTTTT.

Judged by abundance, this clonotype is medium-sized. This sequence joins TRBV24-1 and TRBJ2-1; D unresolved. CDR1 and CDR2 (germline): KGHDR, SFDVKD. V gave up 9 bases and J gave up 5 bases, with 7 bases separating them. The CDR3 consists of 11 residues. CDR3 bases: TGTGCCACCCGCCAAAACAATGAGCAGTTCTTC. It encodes CATRQNNEQFF.

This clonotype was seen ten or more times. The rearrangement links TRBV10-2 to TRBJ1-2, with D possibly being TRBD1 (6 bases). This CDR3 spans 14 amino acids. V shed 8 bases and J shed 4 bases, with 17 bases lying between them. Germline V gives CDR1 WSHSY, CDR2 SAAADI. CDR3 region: CASARDINVYGYTF. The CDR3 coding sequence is TGCGCCAGCGCCCGGGACATAAACGTCTATGGCTACACCTTC.

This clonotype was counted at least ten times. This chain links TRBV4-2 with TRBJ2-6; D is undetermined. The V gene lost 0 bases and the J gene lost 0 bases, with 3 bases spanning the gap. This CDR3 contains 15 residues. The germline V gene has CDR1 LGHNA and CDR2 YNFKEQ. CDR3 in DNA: TGTGCCAGCAGCCAAGACTCCTCTGGGGCCAACGTCCTGACTTTC. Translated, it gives CASSQDSSGANVLTF.

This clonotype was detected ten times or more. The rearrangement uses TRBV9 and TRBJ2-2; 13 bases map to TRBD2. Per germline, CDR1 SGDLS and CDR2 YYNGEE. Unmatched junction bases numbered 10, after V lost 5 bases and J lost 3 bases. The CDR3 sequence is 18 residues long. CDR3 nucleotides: TGTGCCAGCAGTGCGGGACTAGCGGGATATCGGGACACCGGGGAGCTGTTTTTT. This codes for CASSAGLAGYRDTGELFF.

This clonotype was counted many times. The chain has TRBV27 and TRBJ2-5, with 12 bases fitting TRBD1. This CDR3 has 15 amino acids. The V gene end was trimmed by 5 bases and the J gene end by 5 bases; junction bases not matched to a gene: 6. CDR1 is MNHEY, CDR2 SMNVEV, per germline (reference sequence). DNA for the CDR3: TGTGCCAGCAGTCCTGGGACAGGGGGCGCGGAGACCCAGTACTTC. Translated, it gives CASSPGTGGAETQYF.

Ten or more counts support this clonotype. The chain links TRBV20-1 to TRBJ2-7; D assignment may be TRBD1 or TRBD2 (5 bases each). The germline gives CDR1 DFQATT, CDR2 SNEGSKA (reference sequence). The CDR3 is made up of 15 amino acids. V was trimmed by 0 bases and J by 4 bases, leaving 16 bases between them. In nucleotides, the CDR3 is TGCAGTGCTAGAGAGTCGGGGCCCCATTTGTACGAGCAGTACTTC. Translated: CSARESGPHLYEQYF.

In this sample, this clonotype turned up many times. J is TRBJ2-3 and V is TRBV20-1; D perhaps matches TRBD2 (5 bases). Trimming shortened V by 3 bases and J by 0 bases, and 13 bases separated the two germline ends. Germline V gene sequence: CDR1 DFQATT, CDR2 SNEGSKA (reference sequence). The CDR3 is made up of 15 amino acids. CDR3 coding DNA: TGCAGTGCTAGGGTAGCGCGTGCTAGCACAGATACGCAGTATTTT. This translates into CSARVARASTDTQYF.

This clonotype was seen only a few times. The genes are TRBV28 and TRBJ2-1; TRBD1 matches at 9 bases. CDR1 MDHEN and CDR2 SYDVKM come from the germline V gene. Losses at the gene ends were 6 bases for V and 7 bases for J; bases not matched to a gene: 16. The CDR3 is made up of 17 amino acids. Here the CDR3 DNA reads TGTGCCAGCAGATTAACCGGGACAGGGCGATCGAGGAATGAGCAGTTCTTC. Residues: CASRLTGTGRSRNEQFF.

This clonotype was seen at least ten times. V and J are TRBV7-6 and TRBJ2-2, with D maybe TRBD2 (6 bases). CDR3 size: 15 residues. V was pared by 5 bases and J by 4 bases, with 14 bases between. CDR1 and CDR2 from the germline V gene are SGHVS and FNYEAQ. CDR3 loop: CASSPGGVGTGELFF. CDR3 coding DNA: TGTGCCAGCAGCCCCGGCGGGGTCGGCACCGGGGAGCTGTTTTTT.

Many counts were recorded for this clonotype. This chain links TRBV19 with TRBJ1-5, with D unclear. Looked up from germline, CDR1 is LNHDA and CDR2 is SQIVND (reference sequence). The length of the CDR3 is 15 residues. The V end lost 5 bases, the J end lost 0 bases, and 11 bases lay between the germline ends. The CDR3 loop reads CASSLDGYSNQPQHF. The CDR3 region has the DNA TGTGCCAGTAGTTTGGACGGCTATAGCAATCAGCCCCAGCATTTT. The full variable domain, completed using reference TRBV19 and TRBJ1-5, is DGGITQSPKYLFRKEGQNVTLSCEQNLNHDAMYWYRQDPGQGLRLIYYSQIVNDFQKGDIAEGYSVSREKKESFPLTVTSAQKNPTAFYLCASSLDGYSNQPQHFGDGTRLSIL.

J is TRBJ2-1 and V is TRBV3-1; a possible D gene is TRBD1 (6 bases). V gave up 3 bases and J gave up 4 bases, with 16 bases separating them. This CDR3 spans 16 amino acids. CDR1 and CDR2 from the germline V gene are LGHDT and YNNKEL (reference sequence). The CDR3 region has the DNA TGTGCCAGCAGCCACGCTAGGACAGATCCTTACAATGAGCAGTTCTTC. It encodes CASSHARTDPYNEQFF.

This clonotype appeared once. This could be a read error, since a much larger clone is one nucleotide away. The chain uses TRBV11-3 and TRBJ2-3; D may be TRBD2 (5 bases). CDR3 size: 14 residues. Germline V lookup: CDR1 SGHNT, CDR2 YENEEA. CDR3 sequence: CASSREASADAQYF. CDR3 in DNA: TGTGCCAGCAGCCGGGAAGCCTCCGCAGATGCGCAGTATTTT.

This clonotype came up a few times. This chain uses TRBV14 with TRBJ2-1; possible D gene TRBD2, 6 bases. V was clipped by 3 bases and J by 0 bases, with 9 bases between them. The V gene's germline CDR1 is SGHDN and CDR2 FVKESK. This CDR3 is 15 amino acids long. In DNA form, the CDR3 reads TGTGCCAGCAGCCAGGGACTGCACTCCTACAATGAGCAGTTCTTC. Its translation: CASSQGLHSYNEQFF. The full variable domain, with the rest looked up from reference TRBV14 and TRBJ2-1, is EAGVTQFPSHSVIEKGQTVTLRCDPISGHDNLYWYRRVMGKEIKFLLHFVKESKQDESGMPNNRFLAERTGGTYSTLKVQPAELEDSGVYFCASSQGLHSYNEQFFGPGTRLTVL.

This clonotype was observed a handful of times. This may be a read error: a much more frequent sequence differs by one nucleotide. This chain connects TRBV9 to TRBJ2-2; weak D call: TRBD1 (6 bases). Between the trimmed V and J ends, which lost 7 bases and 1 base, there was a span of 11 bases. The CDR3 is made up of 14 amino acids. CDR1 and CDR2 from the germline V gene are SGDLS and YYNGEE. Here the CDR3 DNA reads TGTGCCAGCCGGGACACCGTGAACACCGGGGAGCTGTTTTTT. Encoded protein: CASRDTVNTGELFF.

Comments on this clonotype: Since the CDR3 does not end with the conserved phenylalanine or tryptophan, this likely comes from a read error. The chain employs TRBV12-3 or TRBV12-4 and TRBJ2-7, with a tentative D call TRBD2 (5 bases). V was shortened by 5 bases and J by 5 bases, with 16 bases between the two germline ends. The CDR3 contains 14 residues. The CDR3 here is CASSLQLGLDEQYS. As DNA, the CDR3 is TGTGCCAGCAGTCTCCAACTAGGGCTGGACGAGCAGTACTCC.

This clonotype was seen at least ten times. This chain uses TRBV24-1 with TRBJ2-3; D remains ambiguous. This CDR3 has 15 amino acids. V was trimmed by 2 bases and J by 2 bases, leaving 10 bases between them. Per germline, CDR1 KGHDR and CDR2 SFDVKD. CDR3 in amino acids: CATSDSSSNTDTQYF. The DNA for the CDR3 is TGTGCCACCAGTGATTCATCCTCCAACACAGATACGCAGTATTTT.

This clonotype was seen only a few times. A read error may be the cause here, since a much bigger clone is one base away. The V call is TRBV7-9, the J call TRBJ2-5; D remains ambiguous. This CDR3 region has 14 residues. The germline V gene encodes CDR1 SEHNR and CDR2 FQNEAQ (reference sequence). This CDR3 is CASSVGRVQETRYF. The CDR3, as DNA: TGTGCCAGCAGTGTTGGTAGGGTCCAAGAGACCCGGTACTTC.